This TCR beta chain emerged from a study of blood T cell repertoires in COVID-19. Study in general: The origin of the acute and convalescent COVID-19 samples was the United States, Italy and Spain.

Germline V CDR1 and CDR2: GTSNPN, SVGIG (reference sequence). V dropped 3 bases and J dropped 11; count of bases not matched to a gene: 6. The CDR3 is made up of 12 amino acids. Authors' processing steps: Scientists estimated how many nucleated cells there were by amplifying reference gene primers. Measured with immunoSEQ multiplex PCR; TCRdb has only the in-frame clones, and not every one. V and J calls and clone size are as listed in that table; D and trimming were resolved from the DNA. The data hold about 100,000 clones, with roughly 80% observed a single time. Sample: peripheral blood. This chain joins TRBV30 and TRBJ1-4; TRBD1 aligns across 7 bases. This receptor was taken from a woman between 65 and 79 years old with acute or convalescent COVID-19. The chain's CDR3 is CAWSAGQHKLFF. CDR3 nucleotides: TGTGCCTGGAGCGCGGGACAGCATAAACTGTTTTTT.